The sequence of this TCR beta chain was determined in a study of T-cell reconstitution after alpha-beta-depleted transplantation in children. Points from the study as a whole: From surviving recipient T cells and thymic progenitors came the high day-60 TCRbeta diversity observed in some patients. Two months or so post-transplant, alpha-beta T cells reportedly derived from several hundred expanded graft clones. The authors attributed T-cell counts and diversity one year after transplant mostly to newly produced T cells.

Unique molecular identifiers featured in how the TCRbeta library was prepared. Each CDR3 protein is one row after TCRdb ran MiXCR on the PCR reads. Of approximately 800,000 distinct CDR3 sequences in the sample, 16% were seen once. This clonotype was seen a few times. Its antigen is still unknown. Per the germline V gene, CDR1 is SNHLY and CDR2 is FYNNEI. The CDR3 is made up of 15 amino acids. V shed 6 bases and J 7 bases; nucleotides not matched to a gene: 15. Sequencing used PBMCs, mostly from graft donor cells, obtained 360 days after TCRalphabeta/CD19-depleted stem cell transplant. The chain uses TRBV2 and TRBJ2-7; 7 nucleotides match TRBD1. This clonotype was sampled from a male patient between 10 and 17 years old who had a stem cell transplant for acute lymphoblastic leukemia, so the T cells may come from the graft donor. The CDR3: CASRALYRGEREQYF. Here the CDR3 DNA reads TGTGCCAGCAGAGCCCTTTACAGGGGTGAGAGGGAGCAGTACTTC.